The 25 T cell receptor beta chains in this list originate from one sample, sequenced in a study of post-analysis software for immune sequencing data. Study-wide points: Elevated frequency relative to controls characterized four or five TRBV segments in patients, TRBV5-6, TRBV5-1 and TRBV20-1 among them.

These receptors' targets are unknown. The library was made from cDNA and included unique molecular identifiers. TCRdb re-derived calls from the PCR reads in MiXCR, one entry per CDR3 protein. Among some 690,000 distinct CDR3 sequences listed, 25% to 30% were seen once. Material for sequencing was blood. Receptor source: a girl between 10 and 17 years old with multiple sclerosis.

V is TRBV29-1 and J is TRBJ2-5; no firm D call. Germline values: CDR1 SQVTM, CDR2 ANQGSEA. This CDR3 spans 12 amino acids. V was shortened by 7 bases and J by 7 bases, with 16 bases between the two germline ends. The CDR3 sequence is CSAVAGDWTQYF. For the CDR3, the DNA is TGCAGCGCTGTGGCAGGTGATTGGACCCAGTACTTC.

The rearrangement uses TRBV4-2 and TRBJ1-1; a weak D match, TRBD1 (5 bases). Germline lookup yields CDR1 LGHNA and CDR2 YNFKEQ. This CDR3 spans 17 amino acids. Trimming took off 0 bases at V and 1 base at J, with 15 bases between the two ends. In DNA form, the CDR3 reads TGTGCCAGCAGCCAAGATACTTATTCAGGGTGGAACACTGAAGCTTTCTTT. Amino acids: CASSQDTYSGWNTEAFF.

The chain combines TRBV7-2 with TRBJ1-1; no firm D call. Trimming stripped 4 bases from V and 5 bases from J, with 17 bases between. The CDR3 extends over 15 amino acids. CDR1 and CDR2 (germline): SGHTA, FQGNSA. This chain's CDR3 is CASSYPPPNRTEAFF. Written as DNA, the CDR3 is TGTGCCAGCAGCTATCCACCACCGAATAGAACTGAAGCTTTCTTT.

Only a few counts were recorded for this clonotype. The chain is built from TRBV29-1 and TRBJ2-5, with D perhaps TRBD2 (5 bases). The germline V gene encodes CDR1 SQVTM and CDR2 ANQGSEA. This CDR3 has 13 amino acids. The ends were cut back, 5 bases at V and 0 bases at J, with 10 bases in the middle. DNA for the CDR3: TGCAGCGTTACGTACGGGAACCAAGAGACCCAGTACTTC. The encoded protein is CSVTYGNQETQYF.

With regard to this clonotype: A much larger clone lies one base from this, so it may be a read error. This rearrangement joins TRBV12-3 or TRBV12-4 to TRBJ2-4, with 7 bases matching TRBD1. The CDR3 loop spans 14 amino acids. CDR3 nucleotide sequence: TGTGCCAGCAGTCCGACAGGGTTGGGAAACATTCGGTACTTC. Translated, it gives CASSPTGLGNIRYF.

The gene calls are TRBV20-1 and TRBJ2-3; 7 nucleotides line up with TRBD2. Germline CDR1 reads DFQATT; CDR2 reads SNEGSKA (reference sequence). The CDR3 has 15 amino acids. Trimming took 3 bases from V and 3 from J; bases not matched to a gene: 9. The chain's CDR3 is CSASQRGGPTDTQYF. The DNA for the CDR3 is TGCAGTGCTAGCCAGCGGGGCGGTCCGACAGATACGCAGTATTTT.

CDR3 DNA: TGTGCCAGCAGAGACCAGTTCCCGGGAATCACCTACGAGCAGTACTTC. Protein: CASRDQFPGITYEQYF. The V call is TRBV6-6, the J call TRBJ2-7; maybe TRBD2 (5 bases). V shed 6 bases and J shed 2 bases, with 20 bases lying between them. In germline, CDR1 is MNHNY, CDR2 SVGAGI (reference sequence). CDR3 length: 16 amino acids.

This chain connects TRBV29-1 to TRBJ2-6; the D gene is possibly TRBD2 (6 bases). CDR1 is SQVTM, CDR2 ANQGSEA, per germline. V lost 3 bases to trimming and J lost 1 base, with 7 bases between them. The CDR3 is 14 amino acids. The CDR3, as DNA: TGCAGCGTTGAGGGGGGATCTGGGGCCAACGTCCTGACTTTC. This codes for CSVEGGSGANVLTF.

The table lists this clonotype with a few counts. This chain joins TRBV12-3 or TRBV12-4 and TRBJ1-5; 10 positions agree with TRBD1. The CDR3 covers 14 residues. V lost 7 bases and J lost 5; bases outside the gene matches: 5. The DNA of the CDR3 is TGTGCCAGCACCGGGGACAGGGGTTATCAGCCCCAGCATTTT. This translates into CASTGDRGYQPQHF.

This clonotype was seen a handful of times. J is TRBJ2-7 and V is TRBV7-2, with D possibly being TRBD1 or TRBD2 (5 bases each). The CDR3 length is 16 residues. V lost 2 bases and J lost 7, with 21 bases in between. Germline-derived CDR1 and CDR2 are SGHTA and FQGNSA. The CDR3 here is CASSLFLPGPGGEQYF. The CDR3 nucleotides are TGTGCCAGCAGCTTATTCCTCCCGGGACCAGGCGGAGAGCAGTACTTC. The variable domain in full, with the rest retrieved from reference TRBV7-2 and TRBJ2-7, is GAGVSQSPSNKVTEKGKDVELRCDPISGHTALYWYRQSLGQGLEFLIYFQGNSAPDKSGLPSDRFSAERTGGSVSTLTIQRTQQEDSAVYLCASSLFLPGPGGEQYFGPGTRLTVT.

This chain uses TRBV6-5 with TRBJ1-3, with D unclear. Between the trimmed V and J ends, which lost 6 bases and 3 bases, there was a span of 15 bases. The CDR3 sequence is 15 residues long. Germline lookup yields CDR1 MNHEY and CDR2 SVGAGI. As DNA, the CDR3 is TGTGCCAGCAGAAACGGGCGGAGGGTTGGAAACACCATATATTTT. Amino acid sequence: CASRNGRRVGNTIYF.

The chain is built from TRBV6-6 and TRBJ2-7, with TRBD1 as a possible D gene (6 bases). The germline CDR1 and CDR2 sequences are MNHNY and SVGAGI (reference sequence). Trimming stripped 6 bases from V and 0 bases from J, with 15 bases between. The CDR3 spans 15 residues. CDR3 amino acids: CASRDRQSFSYEQYF. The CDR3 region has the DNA TGTGCCAGCAGGGACAGACAGTCCTTCTCCTACGAGCAGTACTTC.

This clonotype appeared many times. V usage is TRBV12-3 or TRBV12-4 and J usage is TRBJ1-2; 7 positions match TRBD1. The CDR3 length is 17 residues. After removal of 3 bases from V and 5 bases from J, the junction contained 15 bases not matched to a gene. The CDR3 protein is CASSFGGGGRRWYGYTF. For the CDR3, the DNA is TGTGCCAGCAGTTTCGGAGGGGGCGGACGGCGCTGGTATGGCTACACCTTC.

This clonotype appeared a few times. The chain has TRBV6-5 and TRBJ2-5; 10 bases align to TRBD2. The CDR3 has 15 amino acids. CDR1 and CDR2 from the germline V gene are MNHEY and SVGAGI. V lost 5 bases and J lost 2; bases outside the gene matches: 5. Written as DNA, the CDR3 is TGTGCCAGCAGTAGCGGGGGGGCCGGTCAAGAGACCCAGTACTTC. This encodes CASSSGGAGQETQYF.

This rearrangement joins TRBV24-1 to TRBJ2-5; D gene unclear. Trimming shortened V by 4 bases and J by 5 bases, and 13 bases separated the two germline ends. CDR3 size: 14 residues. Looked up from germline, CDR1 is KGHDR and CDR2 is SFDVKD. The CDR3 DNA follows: TGTGCCACCAGTGACCGACGCGGACGGGAGACCCAGTACTTC. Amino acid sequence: CATSDRRGRETQYF.

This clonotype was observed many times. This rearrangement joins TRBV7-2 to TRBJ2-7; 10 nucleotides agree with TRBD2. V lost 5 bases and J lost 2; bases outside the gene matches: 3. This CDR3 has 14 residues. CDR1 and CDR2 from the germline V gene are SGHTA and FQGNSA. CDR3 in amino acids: CASSPAGGPYEQYF. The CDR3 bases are TGTGCCAGCAGCCCAGCGGGAGGGCCCTACGAGCAGTACTTC.

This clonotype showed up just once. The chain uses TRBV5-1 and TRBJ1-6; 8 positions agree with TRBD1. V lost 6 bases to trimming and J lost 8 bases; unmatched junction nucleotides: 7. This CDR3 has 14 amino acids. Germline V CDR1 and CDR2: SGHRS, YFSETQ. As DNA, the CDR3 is TGCGCCAGCAATACGAGACAGGGGTATTCACCCCTCCACTTT. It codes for CASNTRQGYSPLHF.

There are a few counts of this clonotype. The CDR3 nucleotides are TGTGCCAGCTCACCAACGTCGGACGGATATGGCTACACCTTC. Its translation: CASSPTSDGYGYTF. The chain combines TRBV18 with TRBJ1-2, with D unresolved. Per the germline V gene, CDR1 is KGHSH and CDR2 is LQKENI. The CDR3 extends over 14 amino acids. V dropped 2 bases and J dropped 5 bases, with 12 bases sitting between them.

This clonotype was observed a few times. The CDR3 nucleotides are TGCGCCAGCAGCCCCGTCCGCTCTGGGGCCAACGTCCTGACTTTC. Its translation is CASSPVRSGANVLTF. The rearrangement joins TRBV5-1 to TRBJ2-6, with unresolved D. Looked up from germline, CDR1 is SGHRS and CDR2 is YFSETQ. V was clipped by 4 bases and J by 0 bases, with 8 bases between them. This CDR3 has 15 amino acids.

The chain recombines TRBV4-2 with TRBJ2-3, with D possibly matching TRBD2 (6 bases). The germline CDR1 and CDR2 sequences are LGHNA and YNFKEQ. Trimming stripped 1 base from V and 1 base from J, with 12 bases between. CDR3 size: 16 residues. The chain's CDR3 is CASSQGERAGTDTQYF. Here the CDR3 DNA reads TGTGCCAGCAGCCAAGGCGAGCGGGCGGGCACAGATACGCAGTATTTT.

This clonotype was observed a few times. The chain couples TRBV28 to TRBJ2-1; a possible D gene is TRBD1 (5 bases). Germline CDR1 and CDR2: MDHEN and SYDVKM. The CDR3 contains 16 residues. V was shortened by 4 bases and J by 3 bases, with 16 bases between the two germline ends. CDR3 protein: CASSSPRETGYNEQFF. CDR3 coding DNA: TGTGCCAGCAGTTCCCCCAGGGAAACCGGCTACAATGAGCAGTTCTTC.

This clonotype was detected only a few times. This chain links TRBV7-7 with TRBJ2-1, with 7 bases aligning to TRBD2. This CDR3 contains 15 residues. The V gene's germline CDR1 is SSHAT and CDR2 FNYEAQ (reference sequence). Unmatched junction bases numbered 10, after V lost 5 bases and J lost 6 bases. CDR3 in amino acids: CASSPRGEMGNEQFF. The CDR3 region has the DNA TGTGCCAGCAGCCCCCGGGGGGAGATGGGCAATGAGCAGTTCTTC.

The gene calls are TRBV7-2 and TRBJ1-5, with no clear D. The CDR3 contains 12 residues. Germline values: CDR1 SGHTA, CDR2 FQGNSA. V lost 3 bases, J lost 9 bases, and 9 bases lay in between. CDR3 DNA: TGTGCCAGCAGCTTCCCGGCGGCGCCCCAGCATTTT. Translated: CASSFPAAPQHF.

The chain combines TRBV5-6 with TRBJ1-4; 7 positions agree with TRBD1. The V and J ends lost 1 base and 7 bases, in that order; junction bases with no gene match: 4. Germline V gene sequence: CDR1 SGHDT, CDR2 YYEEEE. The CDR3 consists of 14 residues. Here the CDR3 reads CASSLRGLGEKLFF. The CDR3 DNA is TGTGCCAGCAGCTTGAGGGGGCTTGGTGAAAAACTGTTTTTT. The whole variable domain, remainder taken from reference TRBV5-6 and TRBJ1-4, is DAGVTQSPTHLIKTRGQQVTLRCSPKSGHDTVSWYQQALGQGPQFIFQYYEEEERQRGNFPDRFSGHQFPNYSSELNVNALLLGDSALYLCASSLRGLGEKLFFGSGTQLSVL.

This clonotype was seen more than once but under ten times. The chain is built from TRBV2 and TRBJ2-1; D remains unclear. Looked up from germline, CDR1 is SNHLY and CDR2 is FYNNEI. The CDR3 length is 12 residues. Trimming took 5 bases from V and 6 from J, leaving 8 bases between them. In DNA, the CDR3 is TGTGCCAGCAGTTACAGATTCAATGAGCAGTTCTTC. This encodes CASSYRFNEQFF.